This record covers a single TCR beta chain. The data stem from a study of T cell responses to AZD1222 COVID-19 vaccine. The protocol was immunoSEQ multiplex PCR, while the TCRdb copy is restricted to in-frame clones and leaves out a portion. The table shows 100,000 or so clones, with 70% to 90% occurring only once. The CDR3 contains 19 residues. J was trimmed by 1 base and V by 1 base; bases with no gene match: 5. Germline lookup yields CDR1 SGHAT and CDR2 FQNNGV. This TCR came from an adult who received the AZD1222 COVID-19 vaccine. V usage is TRBV11-2 and J usage is TRBJ2-3; 16 bases line up with TRBD2. The sequences come from peripheral blood, collected 28 days after the second AZD1222 dose. This chain's CDR3 is CASSLAGTSGRARTDTQYF. The CDR3 DNA reads as TGTGCCAGCAGCTTAGCCGGGACTAGCGGGAGGGCTCGCACAGATACGCAGTATTTT.